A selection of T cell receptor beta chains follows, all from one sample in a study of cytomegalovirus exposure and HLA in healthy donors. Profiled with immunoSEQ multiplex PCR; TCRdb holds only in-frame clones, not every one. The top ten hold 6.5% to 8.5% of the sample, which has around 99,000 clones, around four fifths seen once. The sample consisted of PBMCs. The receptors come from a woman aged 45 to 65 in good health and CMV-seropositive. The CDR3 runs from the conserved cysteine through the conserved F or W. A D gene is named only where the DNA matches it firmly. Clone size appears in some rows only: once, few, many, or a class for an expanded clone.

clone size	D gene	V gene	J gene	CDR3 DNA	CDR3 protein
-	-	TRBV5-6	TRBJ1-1	TGTGCCAGCAGCTTGGCCTTGGGACATAGGGAAGCTTTCTTT	CASSLALGHREAFF
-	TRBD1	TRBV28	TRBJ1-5	TGTGCCAGCAGTCCCAGGGACAGGGGATTTGGTCAGCCCCAGCATTTT	CASSPRDRGFGQPQHF
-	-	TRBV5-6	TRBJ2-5	TGTGCCAGCAGCTTGGGGGCAGTGCAAGAGACCCAGTACTTC	CASSLGAVQETQYF
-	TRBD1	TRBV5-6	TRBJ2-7	TGTGCCAGCAGCTCTTTGGACAGGCCTTTCTACGAGCAGTACTTC	CASSSLDRPFYEQYF
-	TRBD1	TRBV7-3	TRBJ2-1	TGTGCCAGCAGCTTGACAGGGGGTACCTACAATGAGCAGTTCTTC	CASSLTGGTYNEQFF
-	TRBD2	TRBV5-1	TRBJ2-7	TGCGCCAGCAGCTTGGGGACTAGCGGTTACGAGCAGTACTTC	CASSLGTSGYEQYF
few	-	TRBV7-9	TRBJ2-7	TGTGCCAGCAGCTTAGCGCTGGCACGCCACGAGCAGTACTTC	CASSLALARHEQYF
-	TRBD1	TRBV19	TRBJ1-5	TGTGCCAGTAGTTACCGGGACAGGGTCGGCAATCAGCCCCAGCATTTT	CASSYRDRVGNQPQHF
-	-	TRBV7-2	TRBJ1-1	TGTGCCAGCAGGCGTGGGGGCCAAATGAACACTGAAGCTTTCTTT	CASRRGGQMNTEAFF
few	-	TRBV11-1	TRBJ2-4	TGTGCCAGCAGCCGGGATGGAGCCGGGACAAAAAACAGTCAGTACTTC	CASSRDGAGTKNSQYF
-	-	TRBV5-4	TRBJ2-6	TGTGCCAGCAGCTTTGGCAGCGGCTGGGCCAACGGCCTGACTTTC	CASSFGSGWANGLTF
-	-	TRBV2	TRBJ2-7	TGTGCCAGCAGCTATCCGACAGGTGAGGACGAGCAGTACTTC	CASSYPTGEDEQYF
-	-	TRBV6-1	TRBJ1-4	TGTGCCAGCAGTGACTCTAATGAAAAACTGTTTTTT	CASSDSNEKLFF
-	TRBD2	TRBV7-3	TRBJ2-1	TGTGCCAGCAGCCTCACTAGCGGGGGGCAGTTCTTC	CASSLTSGGQFF
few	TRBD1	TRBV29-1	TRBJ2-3	TGCAGCGTAAGAGGGACCGACAGGGGAGGAACAGATACGCAGTATTTT	CSVRGTDRGGTDTQYF
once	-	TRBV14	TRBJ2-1	TGTGCCAGCAGCCAAGTATTTGAGCAGTTCTTC	CASSQVFEQFF
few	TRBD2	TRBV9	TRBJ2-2	TGTGCCAGCAGCGTAGTCCCTGAAGTTGCGGGAGGGAACACCGGGGAGCTGTTTTTT	CASSVVPEVAGGNTGELFF